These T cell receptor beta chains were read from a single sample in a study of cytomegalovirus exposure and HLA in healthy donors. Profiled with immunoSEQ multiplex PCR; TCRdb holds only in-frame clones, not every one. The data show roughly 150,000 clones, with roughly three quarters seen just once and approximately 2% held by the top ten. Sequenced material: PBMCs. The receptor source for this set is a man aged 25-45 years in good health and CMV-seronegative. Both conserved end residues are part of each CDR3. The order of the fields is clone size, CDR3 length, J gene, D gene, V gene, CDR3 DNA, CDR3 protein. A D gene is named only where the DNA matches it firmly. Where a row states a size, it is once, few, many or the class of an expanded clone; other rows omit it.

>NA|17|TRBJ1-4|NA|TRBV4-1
TGCGCCAGCAGCCAAGAACCACAGGGACCGTCGGTGGAAAAACTGTTTTTT
CASSQEPQGPSVEKLFF
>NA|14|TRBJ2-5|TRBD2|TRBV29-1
TGCAGCACAATACTAGCGGGGACACAAGAGACCCAGTACTTC
CSTILAGTQETQYF
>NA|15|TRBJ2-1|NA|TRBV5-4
TGTGCCAGCAGCTTGGCGGGAGAATCCTACAATGAGCAGTTCTTC
CASSLAGESYNEQFF
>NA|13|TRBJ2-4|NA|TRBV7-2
TGTGCCAGCAGCTTAGACAGTTCGAGCATTCAGTACTTC
CASSLDSSSIQYF
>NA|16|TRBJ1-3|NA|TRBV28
TGTGCCAGCACCTCTACCACAGGGTTTAATGGAAACACCATATATTTT
CASTSTTGFNGNTIYF
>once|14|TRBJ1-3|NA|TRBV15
TGTGCCACCAGCAGCTCCTCCTCTGGAAACACCATATATTTT
CATSSSSSGNTIYF
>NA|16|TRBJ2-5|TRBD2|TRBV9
TGTGCCAGCAGCGCTCGCGGGGCTAGCGGGGCGGAGACCCAGTACTTC
CASSARGASGAETQYF
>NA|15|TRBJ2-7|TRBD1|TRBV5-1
TGCGCCAGCAGCACGGCAATACAGACAGGGGACGAGCAGTACTTC
CASSTAIQTGDEQYF
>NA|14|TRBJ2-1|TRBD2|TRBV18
TGTGCCAGCTCGCCGGGACTAGCGGGAGTTGAGCAGTTCTTC
CASSPGLAGVEQFF
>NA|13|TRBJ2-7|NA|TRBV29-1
TGCAGCGTTTCGTCAGGGGCCTCCTACGAGCAGTACTTC
CSVSSGASYEQYF
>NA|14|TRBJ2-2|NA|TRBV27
TGTGCCAGCAGCCTACTAGGGAACACCGGGGAGCTGTTTTTT
CASSLLGNTGELFF
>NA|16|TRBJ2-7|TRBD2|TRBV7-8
TGTGCCAGCAGCCCCGCCTCAAGCGGGAGTCGGTACGAGCAGTACTTC
CASSPASSGSRYEQYF
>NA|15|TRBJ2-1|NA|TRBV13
TGTGCCAGCAGCTTACCGGAGAGCTCCTACAATGAGCAGTTCTTC
CASSLPESSYNEQFF
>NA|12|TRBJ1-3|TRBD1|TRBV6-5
TGTGCCAGCAGTGGACAGGGCAACACCATATATTTT
CASSGQGNTIYF
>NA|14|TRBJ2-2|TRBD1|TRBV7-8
TGTGCCAGCAGCATAGGACAGGGGGCCGGGGAGCTGTTTTTT
CASSIGQGAGELFF
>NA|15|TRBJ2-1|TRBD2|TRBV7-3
TGTGCCAGCAGCCTCGGACTAGCACCTTACAATGAGCAGTTCTTC
CASSLGLAPYNEQFF
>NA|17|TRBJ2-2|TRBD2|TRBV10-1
TGCGCCAGCAGTGTAGGGACTAGCGGGCCGCTTACCGGGGAGCTGTTTTTT
CASSVGTSGPLTGELFF
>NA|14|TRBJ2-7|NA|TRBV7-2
TGTGCCAGCAGCTGGAGCGGATTGTCCTACGAGCAGTACTTC
CASSWSGLSYEQYF
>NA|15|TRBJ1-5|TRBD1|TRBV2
TGTGCCAGCAGTCGGGACAGGGATAGGAATCAGCCCCAGCATTTT
CASSRDRDRNQPQHF
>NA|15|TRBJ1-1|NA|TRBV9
TGTGCCAGCAGCGTAGGCACAGGGATGAACACTGAAGCTTTCTTT
CASSVGTGMNTEAFF
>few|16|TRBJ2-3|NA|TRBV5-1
TGCGCCAGCAGTCCGGCCCCGGGGTCAGGCACAGATACGCAGTATTTT
CASSPAPGSGTDTQYF
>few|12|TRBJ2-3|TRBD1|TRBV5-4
TGTGCCAGCAGCTTGGGACAGGGGGAGAAGTATTTT
CASSLGQGEKYF
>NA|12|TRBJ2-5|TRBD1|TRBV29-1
TGCAGCGTGGGACAGGGTGGTGAGACCCAGTACTTC
CSVGQGGETQYF
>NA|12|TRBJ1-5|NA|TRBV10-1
TGCGCCATCCTCCCAGGCGGAGGGCCCCAGCATTTT
CAILPGGGPQHF
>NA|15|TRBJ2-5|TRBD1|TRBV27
TGTGCCAGCAGTCCGGGGACAGGGGTAAGAGAAACCCAGTACTTC
CASSPGTGVRETQYF
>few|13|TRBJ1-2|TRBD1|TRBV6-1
TGTGCCAGCGGGGGACAGCTCTACTATGGCTACACCTTC
CASGGQLYYGYTF
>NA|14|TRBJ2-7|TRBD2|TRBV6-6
TGTGCCAGCAGTTACTCTGGGGGAGGGGACGAGCAGTACTTC
CASSYSGGGDEQYF
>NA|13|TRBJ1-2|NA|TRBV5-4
TGTGCCAGCAGCTTCAGAGGTAACTATGGCTACACCTTC
CASSFRGNYGYTF
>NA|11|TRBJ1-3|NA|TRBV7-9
TGTGCCAGCAGCTTACAGGGCACCATATATTTT
CASSLQGTIYF
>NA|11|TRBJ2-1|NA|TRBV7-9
TGTGCCAGCAGCCCCCCGGGGGAGCAGTTCTTC
CASSPPGEQFF
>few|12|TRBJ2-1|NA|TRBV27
TGTGCCAGCAGAAGGGGGGGCAATGAGCAGTTCTTC
CASRRGGNEQFF
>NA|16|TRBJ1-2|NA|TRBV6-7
TGTGCCAGCAGTTACTCGGCAGGCCCCAAAGTCTATGGCTACACCTTC
CASSYSAGPKVYGYTF
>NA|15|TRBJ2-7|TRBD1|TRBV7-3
TGTGCCAGCAGCCCCGGACAGGGGGCTTTTTACGAGCAGTACTTC
CASSPGQGAFYEQYF
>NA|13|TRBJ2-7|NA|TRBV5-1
TGCGCCAGCAGCTATCGGACTTCCTACGAGCAGTACTTC
CASSYRTSYEQYF
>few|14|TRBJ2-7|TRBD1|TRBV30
TGTGCCTGGATTCCAAGGGGGCTATCCTACGAGCAGTACTTC
CAWIPRGLSYEQYF
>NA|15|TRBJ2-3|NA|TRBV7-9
TGTGCCAGCAGCTTAGTTAGGGGTAGCACAGATACGCAGTATTTT
CASSLVRGSTDTQYF
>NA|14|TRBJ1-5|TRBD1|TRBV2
TGTGCCAGCAGTCCGAGACAGGGCGATCAGCCCCAGCATTTT
CASSPRQGDQPQHF
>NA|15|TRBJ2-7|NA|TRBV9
TGTGCCAGCAGCGTAGCCGCGGACTCGTACTACGAGCAGTACTTC
CASSVAADSYYEQYF
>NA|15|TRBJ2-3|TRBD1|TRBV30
TGTGCCTGGACGGCCGGGACAGGGGGCACAGATACGCAGTATTTT
CAWTAGTGGTDTQYF